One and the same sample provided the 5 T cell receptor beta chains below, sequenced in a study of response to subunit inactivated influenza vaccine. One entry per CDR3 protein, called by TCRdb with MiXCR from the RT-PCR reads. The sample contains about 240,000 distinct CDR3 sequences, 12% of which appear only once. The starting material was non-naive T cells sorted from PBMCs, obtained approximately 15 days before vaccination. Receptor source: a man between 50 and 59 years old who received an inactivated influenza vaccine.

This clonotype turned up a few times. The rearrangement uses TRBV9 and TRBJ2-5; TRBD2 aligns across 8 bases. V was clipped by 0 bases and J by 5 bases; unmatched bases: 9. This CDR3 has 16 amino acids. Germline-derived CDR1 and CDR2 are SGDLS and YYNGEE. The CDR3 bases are TGTGCCAGCAGCGTAGCCCCAGCGGGAGTTCACGAGACCCAGTACTTC. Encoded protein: CASSVAPAGVHETQYF.

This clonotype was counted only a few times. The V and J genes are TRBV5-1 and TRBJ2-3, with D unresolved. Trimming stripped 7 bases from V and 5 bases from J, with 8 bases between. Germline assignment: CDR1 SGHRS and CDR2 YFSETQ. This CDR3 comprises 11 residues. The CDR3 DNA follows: TGCGCCAGCGGATCAATAGATACGCAGTATTTT. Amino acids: CASGSIDTQYF. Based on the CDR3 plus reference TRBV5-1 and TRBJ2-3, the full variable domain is KAGVTQTPRYLIKTRGQQVTLSCSPISGHRSVSWYQQTPGQGLQFLFEYFSETQRNKGNFPGRFSGRQFSNSRSEMNVSTLELGDSALYLCASGSIDTQYFGPGTRLTVL.

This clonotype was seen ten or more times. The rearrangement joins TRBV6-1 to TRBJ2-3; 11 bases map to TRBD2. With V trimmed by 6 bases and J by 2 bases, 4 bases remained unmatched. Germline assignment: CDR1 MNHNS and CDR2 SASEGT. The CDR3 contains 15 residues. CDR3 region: CASSRLAGPTDTQYF. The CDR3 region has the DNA TGTGCCAGCAGCCGACTAGCGGGGCCCACAGATACGCAGTATTTT.

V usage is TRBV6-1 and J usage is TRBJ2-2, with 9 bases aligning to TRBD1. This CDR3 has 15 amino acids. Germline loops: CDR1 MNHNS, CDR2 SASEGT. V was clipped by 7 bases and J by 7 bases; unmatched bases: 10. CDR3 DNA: TGTGCCAGCACCGGGCTACAGGGGGCAATCGGGGAGCTGTTTTTT. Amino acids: CASTGLQGAIGELFF.

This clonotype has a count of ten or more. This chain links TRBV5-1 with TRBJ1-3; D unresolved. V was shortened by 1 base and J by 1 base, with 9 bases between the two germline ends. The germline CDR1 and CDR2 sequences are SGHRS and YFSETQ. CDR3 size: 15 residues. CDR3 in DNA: TGCGCCAGCAGCTTGTCGGGGTCTTCTGGAAACACCATATATTTT. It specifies CASSLSGSSGNTIYF.